One sample yielded the 30 T cell receptor beta chains listed below, sequenced in a study of brain T cells in children with intractable seizures. The table came from immunoSEQ multiplex PCR; TCRdb's copy has only in-frame clones and leaves some out. Here the sample spans around 80,000 clones, 91% being singletons. Sequencing was performed on peripheral blood, taken at surgery. These receptors were taken from a girl under 10 years old with Rasmussen encephalitis and intractable seizures.

The V call is TRBV18, the J call TRBJ2-7; D is possibly TRBD1 (5 bases). CDR3 length: 14 residues. V shed 0 bases and J shed 2 bases, with 8 bases lying between them. Germline V gene lookup returns CDR1 KGHSH and CDR2 LQKENI. CDR3 in amino acids: CASSPPKQAYEQYF. CDR3 in DNA: TGTGCCAGCTCACCACCGAAACAGGCCTACGAGCAGTACTTC.

The chain carries TRBV30 and TRBJ2-5; the match to TRBD2 covers 11 bases. There are 15 residues in the CDR3. Germline loops: CDR1 GTSNPN, CDR2 SVGIG (reference sequence). Trimming at V came to 2 bases and at J to 5 bases, leaving 7 bases not matched to a gene. The CDR3 bases are TGTGCCTGGAGTACTAGCGGGAGTCTGGGCGAGACCCAGTACTTC. As protein: CAWSTSGSLGETQYF.

The CDR3 region has the DNA TGTGCCAGCAGTCCCATCGGAGATTCACCCCTCCACTTT. It translates to CASSPIGDSPLHF. This chain uses TRBV6-5 with TRBJ1-6; D unresolved. Germline loops: CDR1 MNHEY, CDR2 SVGAGI. This CDR3 region has 13 residues. Trimming left V 5 bases short and J 8 bases short, with 10 bases between.

The genes are TRBV11-3 and TRBJ2-3; 8 bases fit TRBD1. Germline V gene data show CDR1 as SGHNT and CDR2 as YENEEA. After removal of 5 bases from V and 3 bases from J, the junction contained 4 bases not matched to a gene. CDR3 length: 14 amino acids. CDR3 nucleotide sequence: TGTGCCAGCAGCCACAGGGGGAGGACAGATACGCAGTATTTT. This sequence encodes CASSHRGRTDTQYF.

The chain recombines TRBV19 with TRBJ1-2; TRBD1 might be the D (5 bases). This CDR3 spans 13 amino acids. Trimming took off 9 bases at V and 4 bases at J, with 15 bases between the two ends. Germline assignment: CDR1 LNHDA and CDR2 SQIVND (reference sequence). The CDR3 region has the DNA TGTGCCAGCAGGGTTTCGAGCATCTATGGCTACACCTTC. Residues: CASRVSSIYGYTF.

This clone was picked up a small number of times. This sequence joins TRBV13 and TRBJ1-6; maybe TRBD1 (6 bases). The V gene's germline CDR1 is PRHDT and CDR2 FYEKMQ (reference sequence). V lost 4 bases and J lost 10, with 14 bases in between. This CDR3 comprises 14 residues. The CDR3 bases are TGTGCCAGCAGCTCAGGGGCGTTAGGGTCACCCCTCCACTTT. It yields the protein CASSSGALGSPLHF.

The chain carries TRBV6-6 and TRBJ2-1; TRBD1 aligns across 10 bases. CDR3 length: 15 residues. The V gene's germline CDR1 is MNHNY and CDR2 SVGAGI (reference sequence). Trimming removed 0 bases from V and 12 bases from J; junction bases left unmatched: 8. The CDR3 loop is CASSYSPGQGYRQFF. The CDR3 coding sequence is TGTGCCAGCAGTTACTCTCCGGGACAGGGGTACAGGCAGTTCTTC.

The chain recombines TRBV4-2 with TRBJ1-2, with D tentatively TRBD1 (6 bases). From germline, CDR1 is LGHNA and CDR2 YNFKEQ. V was shortened by 1 base and J by 7 bases, with 16 bases between the two germline ends. The CDR3 has 15 amino acids. CDR3 residues: CASSQGGGGLSGYTF. For the CDR3, the DNA is TGTGCCAGCAGCCAAGGAGGGGGGGGCCTATCTGGCTACACCTTC.

The chain joins TRBV29-1 to TRBJ2-7; tentatively, D is TRBD1 (6 bases). The CDR3 extends over 14 amino acids. Germline CDR1 and CDR2: SQVTM and ANQGSEA. V was clipped by 3 bases and J by 3 bases, with 15 bases between them. The CDR3: CSVESPNRDYEQYF. The CDR3 bases are TGCAGCGTTGAGTCCCCTAACAGGGACTACGAGCAGTACTTC.

The chain employs TRBV5-6 and TRBJ2-7; 9 nucleotides line up with TRBD1. Germline CDR1 is SGHDT and CDR2 is YYEEEE. The CDR3 is 15 amino acids. V was pared by 4 bases and J by 3 bases, with 8 bases of the junction left unmatched. The CDR3 is CASSPRGTGNYEQYF. The DNA for the CDR3 is TGTGCCAGCAGCCCTAGAGGGACAGGGAACTACGAGCAGTACTTC. Based on the CDR3 plus reference TRBV5-6 and TRBJ2-7, the full variable domain is DAGVTQSPTHLIKTRGQQVTLRCSPKSGHDTVSWYQQALGQGPQFIFQYYEEEERQRGNFPDRFSGHQFPNYSSELNVNALLLGDSALYLCASSPRGTGNYEQYFGPGTRLTVT.

This chain uses TRBV7-8 with TRBJ2-3; 9 bases agree with TRBD1. Germline CDR1 SGHVS, CDR2 FQNEAQ. The V gene end was trimmed by 6 bases and the J gene end by 6 bases; junction bases not matched to a gene: 7. CDR3 length equals 14 residues. In nucleotides, the CDR3 is TGTGCCAGCAGGTCCGGGACAGGGATGGATACGCAGTATTTT. This sequence encodes CASRSGTGMDTQYF.

This chain links TRBV30 with TRBJ2-7, with D possibly TRBD1 on 6 matching bases. The V and J ends lost 1 base and 2 bases respectively, with 15 bases between them. CDR1 is GTSNPN, CDR2 SVGIG, per germline (reference sequence). This CDR3 region has 15 residues. Written as DNA, the CDR3 is TGTGCCTGGAGTGCCGGACTGGGGGCCCCCTACGAGCAGTACTTC. Protein sequence: CAWSAGLGAPYEQYF.

V gene TRBV5-1 combines with J gene TRBJ1-2; a weak D match, TRBD1 (6 bases). This CDR3 region has 12 residues. V was shortened by 4 bases and J by 4 bases, with 8 bases between the two germline ends. Germline V CDR1 and CDR2: SGHRS, YFSETQ. The CDR3 coding sequence is TGCGCCAGCAGCGAGGACAGCTATGGCTACACCTTC. Protein product: CASSEDSYGYTF.

This chain uses TRBV5-5 with TRBJ2-7, with 10 positions matching TRBD1. Trimming at V came to 0 bases and at J to 5 bases, leaving 2 bases not matched to a gene. Germline V gene sequence: CDR1 SGHKS, CDR2 YYEKEE (reference sequence). The CDR3 totals 14 residues. Here the CDR3 DNA reads TGTGCCAGCAGCTTGGGACAGGGGGCGGACGAGCAGTACTTC. It translates to CASSLGQGADEQYF.

The rearrangement joins TRBV4-2 to TRBJ2-3, with 10 bases lining up with TRBD1. CDR3 length: 17 residues. V was pared by 2 bases and J by 3 bases, with 8 bases of the junction left unmatched. Germline V lookup: CDR1 LGHNA, CDR2 YNFKEQ. In DNA form, the CDR3 reads TGTGCCAGCAGCCAATCCCTGACAGGGGGCTTGACAGATACGCAGTATTTT. This encodes CASSQSLTGGLTDTQYF.

V is TRBV18 and J is TRBJ2-3; D remains ambiguous. V shed 3 bases and J shed 5 bases, with 15 bases lying between them. This CDR3 has 15 residues. Germline CDR1 and CDR2: KGHSH and LQKENI. CDR3 residues: CASSPLGSSQDTQYF. CDR3 in DNA: TGTGCCAGCTCACCCTTGGGTAGCAGTCAAGATACGCAGTATTTT.

The genes are TRBV11-2 and TRBJ1-5; a possible D gene is TRBD1 (6 bases). Germline CDR1 is SGHAT and CDR2 is FQNNGV. Trimming left V 10 bases short and J 1 base short, with 23 bases between. This CDR3 has 17 amino acids. The CDR3 protein is CANRTGRCNWSNQPQHF. The CDR3 bases are TGTGCCAACCGTACAGGGCGTTGTAATTGGAGCAATCAGCCCCAGCATTTT.

The chain recombines TRBV2 with TRBJ2-1, with 9 nucleotides matching TRBD2. The CDR3 has 15 residues. Germline CDR1 SNHLY, CDR2 FYNNEI. Trimming removed 8 bases from V and 0 bases from J; junction bases left unmatched: 5. CDR3 DNA sequence: TGTGCCAGCCCTAGCGGGGAAGTCTCCTACAATGAGCAGTTCTTC. Translating gives CASPSGEVSYNEQFF.

The rearrangement uses TRBV7-3 and TRBJ1-1, with a possible D match to TRBD1 (6 bases). V shed 2 bases and J shed 4 bases, with 17 bases lying between them. This CDR3 comprises 16 residues. Germline V lookup: CDR1 SGHTA, CDR2 FQGTGA. CDR3 protein: CASSLSTQGQGTEAFF. Written as DNA, the CDR3 is TGTGCCAGCAGCTTATCTACACAGGGCCAGGGCACTGAAGCTTTCTTT.

This chain joins TRBV27 and TRBJ1-5; possibly TRBD1 for D (6 bases). Germline CDR1 reads MNHEY; CDR2 reads SMNVEV (reference sequence). Trimming removed 4 bases from V and 2 bases from J, with 15 bases in between. CDR3 length equals 16 residues. The CDR3 nucleotides read TGTGCCAGCAGTTCAAACCAGGGGTTGGGCAATCAGCCCCAGCATTTT. Amino acid sequence: CASSSNQGLGNQPQHF.

As regards this clone: Other DNA sequences within the sample encode an identical CDR3. The chain links TRBV29-1 to TRBJ2-7; 10 bases map to TRBD1. Trimming at V came to 6 bases and at J to 4 bases, leaving 3 bases not matched to a gene. There are 12 residues in the CDR3. Germline V gene lookup returns CDR1 SQVTM and CDR2 ANQGSEA. The CDR3 DNA sequence: TGCAGCGTGGGGGACAGGGGATACGAGCAGTACTTC. It translates to CSVGDRGYEQYF.

The rearrangement joins TRBV7-9 to TRBJ2-7, with 8 nucleotides matching TRBD2. The CDR3 totals 16 residues. Germline V CDR1 and CDR2: SEHNR, FQNEAQ (reference sequence). V was pared by 5 bases and J by 3 bases, with 12 bases of the junction left unmatched. The CDR3 nucleotides are TGTGCCAGCAGCGGCAGCGGGACTAGACAGAGCTACGAGCAGTACTTC. Protein product: CASSGSGTRQSYEQYF.

The chain links TRBV9 to TRBJ2-2, with D perhaps TRBD1 or TRBD2 (5 bases each). Trimming took off 3 bases at V and 2 bases at J, with 11 bases between the two ends. CDR1 is SGDLS and CDR2 is YYNGEE in the germline V gene. The CDR3 has 15 amino acids. The CDR3 nucleotides are TGTGCCAGCAGCGACCGGGACGGAAACACCGGGGAGCTGTTTTTT. Residues: CASSDRDGNTGELFF.

This clone was seen only once. This rearrangement joins TRBV11-2 to TRBJ2-7; the match to TRBD2 covers 7 bases. The V gene end was trimmed by 1 base and the J gene end by 0 bases; junction bases not matched to a gene: 6. In germline, CDR1 is SGHAT, CDR2 FQNNGV. CDR3 length: 16 amino acids. The CDR3 protein is CASSLVGGSSSYEQYF. In DNA, the CDR3 is TGTGCCAGCAGCTTAGTTGGCGGGAGTAGCTCCTACGAGCAGTACTTC.

The chain is built from TRBV27 and TRBJ2-2, with no clear D. Deletions cut 8 bases from V and 6 bases from J, with 4 bases between. CDR3 length equals 10 residues. Germline CDR1 reads MNHEY; CDR2 reads SMNVEV (reference sequence). This CDR3 is CASGPGELFF. As DNA, the CDR3 is TGTGCCAGCGGACCCGGGGAGCTGTTTTTT.

This chain uses TRBV30 with TRBJ2-3; possibly TRBD2 for D (6 bases). The CDR3 totals 13 residues. Germline loops: CDR1 GTSNPN, CDR2 SVGIG (reference sequence). V was pared by 1 base and J by 9 bases, with 14 bases between. Written as DNA, the CDR3 is TGTGCCTGGAGTGGAGGAGGGGTCATAACGCAGTATTTT. It is translated as CAWSGGGVITQYF.

This chain connects TRBV10-1 to TRBJ1-6; 7 bases agree with TRBD1. V shed 7 bases, J shed 7 bases, and the junction held 7 bases outside the gene matches. The CDR3 totals 14 residues. The germline V gene has CDR1 WNHNN and CDR2 SYGVQD (reference sequence). The CDR3 DNA reads as TGCGCCAGCATCCAGGGGGGCCTAAATTCACCCCTCCACTTT. Amino acid sequence: CASIQGGLNSPLHF.

V usage is TRBV6-5 and J usage is TRBJ1-1; 8 bases line up with TRBD1. V lost 6 bases, J lost 9 bases, and 6 bases stayed unmatched. Germline CDR1 is MNHEY and CDR2 is SVGAGI. The CDR3 is 12 amino acids. The CDR3 loop is CASRLGQGKAFF. As DNA, the CDR3 is TGTGCCAGCAGACTAGGACAGGGAAAAGCTTTCTTT.

The chain joins TRBV4-2 to TRBJ2-7, with a possible D match to TRBD1 (5 bases). V was clipped by 0 bases and J by 3 bases, with 12 bases between them. The CDR3 length is 15 residues. Looked up from germline, CDR1 is LGHNA and CDR2 is YNFKEQ. The CDR3 protein is CASSQDPPGNYEQYF. The CDR3 DNA reads TGTGCCAGCAGCCAAGATCCCCCAGGGAACTACGAGCAGTACTTC.

This clone is termed medium-sized. The V call is TRBV27, the J call TRBJ2-1, with 7 bases that match TRBD1. Germline CDR1 is MNHEY and CDR2 is SMNVEV (reference sequence). The CDR3 loop spans 13 amino acids. V was pared by 10 bases and J by 9 bases, with 12 bases of the junction left unmatched. This CDR3 is CATISTRGSEQFF. In DNA, the CDR3 is TGTGCCACGATTTCCACCAGGGGGAGTGAGCAGTTCTTC.